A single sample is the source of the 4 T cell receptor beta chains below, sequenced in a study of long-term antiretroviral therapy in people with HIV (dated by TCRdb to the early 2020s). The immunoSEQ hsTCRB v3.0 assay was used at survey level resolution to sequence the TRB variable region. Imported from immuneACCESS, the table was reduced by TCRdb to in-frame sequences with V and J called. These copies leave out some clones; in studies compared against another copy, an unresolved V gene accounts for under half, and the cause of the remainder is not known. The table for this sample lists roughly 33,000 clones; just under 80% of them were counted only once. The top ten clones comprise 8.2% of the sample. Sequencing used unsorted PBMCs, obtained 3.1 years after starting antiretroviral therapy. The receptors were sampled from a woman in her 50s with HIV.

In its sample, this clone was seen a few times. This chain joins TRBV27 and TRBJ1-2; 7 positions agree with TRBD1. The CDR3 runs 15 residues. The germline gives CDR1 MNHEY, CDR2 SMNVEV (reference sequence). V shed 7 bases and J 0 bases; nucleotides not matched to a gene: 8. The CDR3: CASTGTAISNYGYTF. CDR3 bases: TGTGCCAGCACTGGGACAGCCATCTCTAACTATGGCTACACCTTC.

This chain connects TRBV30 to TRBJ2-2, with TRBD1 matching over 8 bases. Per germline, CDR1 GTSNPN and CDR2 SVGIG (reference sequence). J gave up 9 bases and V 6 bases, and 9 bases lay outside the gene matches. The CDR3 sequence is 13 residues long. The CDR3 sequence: CACQRQGLRELFF. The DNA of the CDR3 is TGTGCCTGCCAACGACAGGGGCTGAGGGAGCTGTTTTTT.

For the CDR3, the DNA is TGTGCCAGCAGTGGATCCTATAATTCACCCCTCCACTTT. This sequence encodes CASSGSYNSPLHF. The J gene is TRBJ1-6, the V gene TRBV27, with D uncertain. This CDR3 contains 13 residues. Looked up from germline, CDR1 is MNHEY and CDR2 is SMNVEV (reference sequence). Trimming took off 5 bases at V and 1 base at J, with 3 bases between the two ends.

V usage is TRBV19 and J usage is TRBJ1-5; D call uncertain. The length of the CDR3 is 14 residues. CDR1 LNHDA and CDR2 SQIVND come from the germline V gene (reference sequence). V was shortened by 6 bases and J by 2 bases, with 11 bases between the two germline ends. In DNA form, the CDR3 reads TGTGCCAGTAGACCAGCCCTGGGCAATCAGCCCCAGCATTTT. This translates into CASRPALGNQPQHF.